This T cell receptor beta chain was recorded in a study of tumour-infiltrating T cells in Burkitt lymphoma. For the study at large: Overall and progression-free survival were predicted by productive clonality.

Between the trimmed V and J ends, which lost 0 bases and 2 bases, there was a span of 12 bases. CDR3 size: 15 residues. Germline CDR1 SGHNT, CDR2 YYREEE (reference sequence). Generated by immunoSEQ multiplex PCR, the TCRdb table keeps only in-frame clones and is missing some. Here the sample spans some 15,000 clones, around 30% being singletons. Sequenced input: tumor tissue. The clonotype comes from a human donor with diffuse large B-cell lymphoma. The gene calls are TRBV5-4 and TRBJ2-7, with D possibly matching TRBD2 (6 bases). CDR3 sequence: CASSLGLGAAYEQYF. In DNA, the CDR3 is TGTGCCAGCAGCTTGGGACTAGGCGCAGCCTACGAGCAGTACTTC.